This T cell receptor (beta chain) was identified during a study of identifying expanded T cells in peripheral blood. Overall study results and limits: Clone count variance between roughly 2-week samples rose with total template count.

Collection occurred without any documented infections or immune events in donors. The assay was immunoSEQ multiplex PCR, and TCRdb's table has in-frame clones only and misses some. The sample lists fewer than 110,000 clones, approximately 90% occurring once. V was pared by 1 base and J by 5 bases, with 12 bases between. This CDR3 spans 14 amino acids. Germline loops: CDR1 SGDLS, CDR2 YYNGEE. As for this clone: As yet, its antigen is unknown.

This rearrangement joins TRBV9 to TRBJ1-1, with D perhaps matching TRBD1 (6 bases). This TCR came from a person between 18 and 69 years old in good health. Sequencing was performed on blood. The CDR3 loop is CASSVIGGRTEAFF. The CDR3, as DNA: TGTGCCAGCAGCGTAATAGGGGGGCGGACTGAAGCTTTCTTT.